These 27 T cell receptor beta chains were sequenced from one sample in a study of T-cell reconstitution after alpha-beta-depleted transplantation in children. Molecular barcoding with unique molecular identifiers was used for the TCRbeta library. From the PCR reads, TCRdb called clonotypes with MiXCR, one entry per CDR3 protein. Found here are approximately 420,000 distinct CDR3 sequences, roughly a tenth of them singletons; the top ten hold roughly 5%. The specimen was PBMCs from the stem cell graft donor, collected from the stem cell graft. The source of these receptors is a human donor who donated a stem cell graft to a child with acute myeloid leukemia.

The CDR3 sequence: CASSFSGRETQYF. The CDR3 DNA is TGTGCCAGCAGTTTTAGTGGGAGAGAGACCCAGTACTTC. The chain is built from TRBV12-3 or TRBV12-4 and TRBJ2-5; D is possibly TRBD2 (5 bases). The CDR3 spans 13 residues. Trimming cost V 3 bases and J 4 bases, with 9 bases left between them.

The J gene is TRBJ2-3, the V gene TRBV7-8, with a tentative D call TRBD2 (6 bases). The germline gives CDR1 SGHVS, CDR2 FQNEAQ. With 0 bases removed from V and 2 bases from J, the gap between germline ends came to 15 bases. The CDR3 has 17 residues. The CDR3: CASSLARREWLTDTQYF. The CDR3 nucleotides read TGTGCCAGCAGCTTAGCGCGGAGGGAGTGGCTCACAGATACGCAGTATTTT.

V is TRBV11-2 and J is TRBJ2-3, with D perhaps matching TRBD2 (6 bases). V lost 3 bases, J lost 0 bases, and 19 bases lay in between. CDR3 length: 18 amino acids. Germline CDR1 reads SGHAT; CDR2 reads FQNNGV. DNA for the CDR3: TGTGCCAGCAGCTTCCCTCAGGTTTTAGCGGCCAGCACAGATACGCAGTATTTT. Protein product: CASSFPQVLAASTDTQYF. The full variable domain, with the rest looked up from reference TRBV11-2 and TRBJ2-3, is EAGVAQSPRYKIIEKRQSVAFWCNPISGHATLYWYQQILGQGPKLLIQFQNNGVVDDSQLPKDRFSAERLKGVDSTLKIQPAKLEDSAVYLCASSFPQVLAASTDTQYFGPGTRLTVL.

This clonotype has just a few counts. The chain has TRBV5-1 and TRBJ2-5, with TRBD1 as a possible D gene (5 bases). The V gene's germline CDR1 is SGHRS and CDR2 YFSETQ. The CDR3 spans 15 residues. Deletions cut 0 bases from V and 6 bases from J, with 15 bases between. DNA of the CDR3: TGCGCCAGCAGCTTGGGGCAGGGCTTTCGAAAGACCCAGTACTTC. Protein: CASSLGQGFRKTQYF.

A note on this clonotype: A much larger clone is a single base away; this may be a read error. The chain uses TRBV20-1 and TRBJ2-1, with D perhaps matching TRBD2 (6 bases). The CDR3 consists of 19 residues. Germline CDR1 DFQATT, CDR2 SNEGSKA (reference sequence). The CDR3 reads CCASPHDSQHGGSYNEQFF. CDR3 nucleotides: TGCTGTGCTAGCCCCCACGACAGCCAGCACGGGGGCTCCTACAATGAGCAGTTCTTC.

This chain links TRBV4-1 with TRBJ1-1, with D maybe TRBD1 (5 bases). Trimming cost V 1 base and J 0 bases, with 9 bases left between them. The germline V gene encodes CDR1 MGHRA and CDR2 YSYEKL. This CDR3 region has 15 residues. The CDR3: CASSQARGMNTEAFF. For the CDR3, the DNA is TGCGCCAGCAGCCAAGCCCGGGGGATGAACACTGAAGCTTTCTTT.

There are a few counts of this clonotype. The chain couples TRBV7-6 to TRBJ2-3; the D call may be TRBD1 or TRBD2 (5 bases each). The V end was cut by 8 bases, the J end by 4 bases, with 13 bases between. Germline V gene lookup returns CDR1 SGHVS and CDR2 FNYEAQ. The CDR3 runs 13 residues. The CDR3 loop reads CASGTIRPDTQYF. DNA of the CDR3: TGTGCCAGCGGGACGATCCGGCCAGATACGCAGTATTTT.

This chain joins TRBV4-3 and TRBJ2-7; D not resolved. This CDR3 region has 16 residues. Germline-derived CDR1 and CDR2 are LGHNA and YSLEER. With 0 bases removed from V and 3 bases from J, the gap between germline ends came to 15 bases. CDR3 amino acids: CASSQDFGTASYEQYF. CDR3 coding DNA: TGCGCCAGCAGCCAAGATTTCGGCACTGCGAGCTACGAGCAGTACTTC.

This clonotype has more than one count but fewer than ten. The V gene is TRBV6-5, the J gene TRBJ1-2; 8 bases fit TRBD1. Trimming removed 4 bases from V and 8 bases from J; junction bases left unmatched: 9. Germline lookup yields CDR1 MNHEY and CDR2 SVGAGI. CDR3 size: 14 residues. CDR3 nucleotides: TGTGCCAGCAGTTCCATACAGGGGGGCCTGGGCTACACCTTC. This gives the protein CASSSIQGGLGYTF.

The rearrangement links TRBV20-1 to TRBJ2-1, with 7 bases fitting TRBD2. Germline loops: CDR1 DFQATT, CDR2 SNEGSKA (reference sequence). This CDR3 comprises 14 residues. With V trimmed by 1 base and J by 5 bases, 5 bases remained unmatched. DNA for the CDR3: TGCAGTGCTAGAGGACTAGCAGGAAACAATGAGCAGTTCTTC. Protein: CSARGLAGNNEQFF.

The gene calls are TRBV21-1 and TRBJ1-5. TRBV21-1 is assigned pseudogene status. The length of the CDR3 is 15 residues. For the CDR3, the DNA is TGTGCCAGCATAGTGGGCAGGAGGGACAATCAGCCCCAGCATTTT. This encodes CASIVGRRDNQPQHF.

Here the CDR3 DNA reads TGTGCCAGCAGCTTTATCCCTACAGGGCCTAGCTTCCACAATGAGCAGTTCTTC. Its protein is CASSFIPTGPSFHNEQFF. The V call is TRBV7-6, the J call TRBJ2-1; weak D call: TRBD1 (6 bases). The CDR3 covers 18 residues. Germline assignment: CDR1 SGHVS and CDR2 FNYEAQ. The ends were cut back, 3 bases at V and 5 bases at J, with 23 bases in the middle.

In its sample, this clonotype was seen a few times. The chain is built from TRBV4-3 and TRBJ2-7; D is unclear. Germline V gives CDR1 LGHNA, CDR2 YSLEER. The CDR3 is 13 amino acids. V dropped 1 base and J dropped 4 bases, with 8 bases sitting between them. The CDR3 DNA reads TGCGCCAGCAGCCAAGGCTTTTTTTACGAGCAGTACTTC. Residues: CASSQGFFYEQYF.

The CDR3 is CASSFSPSGTGELFF. The CDR3 region has the DNA TGTGCCAGCAGCTTTTCGCCTAGCGGGACCGGGGAGCTGTTTTTT. This rearrangement joins TRBV5-6 to TRBJ2-2; TRBD2 matches 8 bases. Germline assignment: CDR1 SGHDT and CDR2 YYEEEE. This CDR3 has 15 residues. After removal of 2 bases from V and 5 bases from J, the junction contained 5 bases not matched to a gene.

This clonotype showed up just a few times. V gene TRBV29-1 combines with J gene TRBJ1-2, with a possible D match to TRBD1 (5 bases). Trimming shortened V by 0 bases and J by 7 bases, and 12 bases separated the two germline ends. The CDR3 runs to 13 residues. Per the germline V gene, CDR1 is SQVTM and CDR2 is ANQGSEA. The CDR3 sequence is CSVEDDLGLGYTF. The CDR3 nucleotides read TGCAGCGTTGAAGATGATTTGGGGCTTGGCTACACCTTC.

This clonotype was detected many times. This chain uses TRBV20-1 with TRBJ2-5, with D hard to call. The CDR3 contains 11 residues. Per germline, CDR1 DFQATT and CDR2 SNEGSKA (reference sequence). Trimming stripped 1 base from V and 4 bases from J, with 4 bases between. The CDR3 region has the DNA TGCAGTGCTAGAGGCCGAGAGACCCAGTACTTC. This codes for CSARGRETQYF.

This clonotype was picked up many times. V usage is TRBV27 and J usage is TRBJ2-7; the match to TRBD2 covers 12 bases. J lost 0 bases, V lost 6 bases, and 9 bases had no gene match. The CDR3 is 17 residues long. Germline CDR1 reads MNHEY; CDR2 reads SMNVEV (reference sequence). This CDR3 reads CASRPGLAGLFSYEQYF. The CDR3 nucleotides read TGTGCCAGCAGACCCGGACTAGCGGGATTATTCTCCTACGAGCAGTACTTC.

This clonotype has more than one count but fewer than ten. The rearrangement joins TRBV6-5 to TRBJ2-1, with 7 positions matching TRBD1. Germline values: CDR1 MNHEY, CDR2 SVGAGI. The CDR3 runs to 15 residues. J gave up 2 bases and V 6 bases, and 7 bases lay outside the gene matches. CDR3 residues: CASRATGVTYNEQFF. The CDR3 region has the DNA TGTGCCAGCAGGGCTACAGGGGTAACCTACAATGAGCAGTTCTTC.

This clonotype came up a few times. The CDR3 DNA reads TGCAGCGTTGTCGGGCAAAGGTACAATGAGCAGTTCTTC. It specifies CSVVGQRYNEQFF. The V call is TRBV29-1, the J call TRBJ2-1, with no clear D. Germline V gives CDR1 SQVTM, CDR2 ANQGSEA. Trimming shortened V by 4 bases and J by 4 bases, and 11 bases separated the two germline ends. This CDR3 has 13 residues.

This clonotype is a singleton in its sample. At one boundary the junction diverges from the germline segment, which might be a read error. The chain recombines TRBV20-1 with TRBJ1-5; 11 bases map to TRBD1. The CDR3 consists of 14 residues. Germline V gives CDR1 DFQATT, CDR2 SNEGSKA (reference sequence). The CDR3 loop is CGARDRGTGQPQHF. The CDR3 DNA sequence: TGCGGTGCTAGGGACAGGGGGACGGGGCAGCCCCAGCATTTT.

This chain connects TRBV21-1 to TRBJ2-7; TRBD1, as called in the table, went unchecked against the DNA. TRBV21-1 is reported as a pseudogene. The length of the CDR3 is 14 residues. The CDR3 spells CAYRTVGPSYEQYF. The CDR3 DNA follows: TGTGCCTACAGAACGGTGGGGCCATCCTACGAGCAGTACTTC.

This clonotype was seen more than once but under ten times. The rearrangement uses TRBV3-1 and TRBJ1-5; the D is unclear. Trimming removed 3 bases at V and 6 bases at J, with 6 bases between. CDR1 LGHDT and CDR2 YNNKEL come from the germline V gene (reference sequence). The CDR3 runs 12 residues. The CDR3 loop reads CASSHVGQPQHF. CDR3 in DNA: TGTGCCAGCAGCCATGTGGGTCAGCCCCAGCATTTT.

This clonotype was recorded many times. V is TRBV12-3 or TRBV12-4 and J is TRBJ2-5; D is uncertain. The CDR3 runs to 13 residues. V dropped 6 bases and J dropped 5 bases, with 13 bases sitting between them. CDR3 coding DNA: TGTGCCAGCAGCCCCCCCGGGTGGGAGACCCAGTACTTC. Its protein product is CASSPPGWETQYF.

This clonotype came up many times. In DNA, the CDR3 is TGTGCCAGCAGCTTGGGAGGGGGCGCGTACAATGAGCAGTTCTTC. It codes for CASSLGGGAYNEQFF. The chain combines TRBV12-3 or TRBV12-4 with TRBJ2-1, with D perhaps being TRBD1 or TRBD2 (7 bases each). The CDR3 covers 15 residues. Trimming removed 6 bases from V and 4 bases from J, with 16 bases in between.

This clonotype was seen repeatedly, ten times or more. This chain joins TRBV20-1 and TRBJ2-5, with 7 bases fitting TRBD1. The CDR3 totals 13 residues. Germline lookup yields CDR1 DFQATT and CDR2 SNEGSKA (reference sequence). V was clipped by 6 bases and J by 1 base; unmatched bases: 5. The CDR3 protein is CSATGTVQETQYF. CDR3 bases: TGCAGTGCCACAGGGACAGTCCAAGAGACCCAGTACTTC.

This clonotype occurred many times. The genes are TRBV5-6 and TRBJ2-5; 9 nucleotides match TRBD2. CDR3 size: 16 residues. The V gene end was trimmed by 1 base and the J gene end by 3 bases; junction bases not matched to a gene: 7. CDR1 and CDR2 (germline): SGHDT, YYEEEE. CDR3 DNA: TGTGCCAGCAGCTTGTTAGGTAGCGGGAGTAAAGAGACCCAGTACTTC. This sequence encodes CASSLLGSGSKETQYF.

The chain couples TRBV6-6 to TRBJ1-2; D unclear. Trimming took off 11 bases at V and 3 bases at J, with 10 bases between the two ends. This CDR3 has 11 residues. Germline CDR1 MNHNY, CDR2 SVGAGI (reference sequence). CDR3 DNA sequence: TGTGCCGGCGGACGGGACTATGGCTACACCTTC. Amino acids: CAGGRDYGYTF.